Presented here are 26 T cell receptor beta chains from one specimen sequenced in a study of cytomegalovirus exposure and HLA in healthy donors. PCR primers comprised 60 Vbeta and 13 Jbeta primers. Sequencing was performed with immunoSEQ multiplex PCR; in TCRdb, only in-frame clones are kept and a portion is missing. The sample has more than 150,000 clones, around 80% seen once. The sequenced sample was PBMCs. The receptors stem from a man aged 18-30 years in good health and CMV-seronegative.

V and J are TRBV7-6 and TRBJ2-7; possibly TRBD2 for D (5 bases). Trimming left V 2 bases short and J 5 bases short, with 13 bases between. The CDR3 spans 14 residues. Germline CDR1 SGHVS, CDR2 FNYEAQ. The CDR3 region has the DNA TGTGCCAGCAGCTTAATCAGTCTCGGGAACGAGCAGTACTTC. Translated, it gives CASSLISLGNEQYF.

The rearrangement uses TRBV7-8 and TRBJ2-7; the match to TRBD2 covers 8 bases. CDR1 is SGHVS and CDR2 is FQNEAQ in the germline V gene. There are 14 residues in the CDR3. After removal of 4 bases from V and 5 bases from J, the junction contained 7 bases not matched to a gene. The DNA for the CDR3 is TGTGCCAGCAGCTACGGGACTAGACCCGACGAGCAGTACTTC. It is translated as CASSYGTRPDEQYF. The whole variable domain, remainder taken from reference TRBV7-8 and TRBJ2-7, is GAGVSQSPRYKVAKRGQDVALRCDPISGHVSLFWYQQALGQGPEFLTYFQNEAQLDKSGLPSDRFFAERPEGSVSTLKIQRTQQEDSAVYLCASSYGTRPDEQYFGPGTRLTVT.

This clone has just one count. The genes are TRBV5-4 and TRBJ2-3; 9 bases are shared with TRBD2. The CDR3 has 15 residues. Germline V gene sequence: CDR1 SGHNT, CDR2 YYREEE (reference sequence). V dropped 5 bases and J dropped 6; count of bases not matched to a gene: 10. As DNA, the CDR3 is TGTGCCAGCAGTTTCGCCGGCGGGAGGGCTGATACGCAGTATTTT. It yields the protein CASSFAGGRADTQYF. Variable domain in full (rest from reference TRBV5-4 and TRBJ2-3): ETGVTQSPTHLIKTRGQQVTLRCSSQSGHNTVSWYQQALGQGPQFIFQYYREEENGRGNFPPRFSGLQFPNYSSELNVNALELDDSALYLCASSFAGGRADTQYFGPGTRLTVL.

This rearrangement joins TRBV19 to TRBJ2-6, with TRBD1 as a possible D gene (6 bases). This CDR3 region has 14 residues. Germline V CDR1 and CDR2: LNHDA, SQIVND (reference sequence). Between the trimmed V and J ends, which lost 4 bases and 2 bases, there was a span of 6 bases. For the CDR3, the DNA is TGTGCCAGTAGTAGGGGGCCTGGGGCCAACGTCCTGACTTTC. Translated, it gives CASSRGPGANVLTF. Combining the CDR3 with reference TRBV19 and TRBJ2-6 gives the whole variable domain DGGITQSPKYLFRKEGQNVTLSCEQNLNHDAMYWYRQDPGQGLRLIYYSQIVNDFQKGDIAEGYSVSREKKESFPLTVTSAQKNPTAFYLCASSRGPGANVLTFGAGSRLTVL.

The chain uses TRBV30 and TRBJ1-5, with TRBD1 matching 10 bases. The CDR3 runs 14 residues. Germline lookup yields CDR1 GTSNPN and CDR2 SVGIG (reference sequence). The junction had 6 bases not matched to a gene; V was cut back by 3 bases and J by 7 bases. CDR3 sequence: CAWSRGTGEQPQHF. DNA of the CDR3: TGTGCCTGGAGCCGCGGGACAGGGGAGCAGCCCCAGCATTTT.

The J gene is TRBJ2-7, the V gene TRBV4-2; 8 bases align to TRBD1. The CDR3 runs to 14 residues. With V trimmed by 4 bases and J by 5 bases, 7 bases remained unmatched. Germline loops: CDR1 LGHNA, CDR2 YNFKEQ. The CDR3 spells CASSRGQGTHEQYF. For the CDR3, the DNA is TGTGCCAGCAGCCGCGGACAGGGAACGCACGAGCAGTACTTC.

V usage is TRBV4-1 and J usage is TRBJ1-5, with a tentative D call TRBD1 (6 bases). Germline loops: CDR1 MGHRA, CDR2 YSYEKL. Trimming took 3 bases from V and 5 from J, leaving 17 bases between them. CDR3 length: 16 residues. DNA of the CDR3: TGCGCCAGCAGCCAGGCAGGGGCACCCTCGTATCAGCCCCAGCATTTT. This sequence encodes CASSQAGAPSYQPQHF.

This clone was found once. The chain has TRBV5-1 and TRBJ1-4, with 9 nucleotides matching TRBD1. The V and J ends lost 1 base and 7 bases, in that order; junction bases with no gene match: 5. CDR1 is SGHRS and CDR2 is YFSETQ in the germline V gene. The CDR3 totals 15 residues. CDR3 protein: CASSLSGTGSEKLFF. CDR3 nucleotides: TGCGCCAGCAGCTTGTCCGGGACAGGGAGTGAAAAACTGTTTTTT.

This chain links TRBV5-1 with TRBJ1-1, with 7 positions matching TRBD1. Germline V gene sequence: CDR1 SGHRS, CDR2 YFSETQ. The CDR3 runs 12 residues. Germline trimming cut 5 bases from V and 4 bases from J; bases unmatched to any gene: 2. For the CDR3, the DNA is TGCGCCAGCAGACAGGGGTCCACTGAAGCTTTCTTT. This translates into CASRQGSTEAFF.

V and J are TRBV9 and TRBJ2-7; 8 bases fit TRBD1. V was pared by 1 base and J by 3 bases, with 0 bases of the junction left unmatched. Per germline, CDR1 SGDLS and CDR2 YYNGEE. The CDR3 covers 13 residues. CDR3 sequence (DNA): TGTGCCAGCAGCGTAACAGGGGGCTACGAGCAGTACTTC. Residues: CASSVTGGYEQYF.

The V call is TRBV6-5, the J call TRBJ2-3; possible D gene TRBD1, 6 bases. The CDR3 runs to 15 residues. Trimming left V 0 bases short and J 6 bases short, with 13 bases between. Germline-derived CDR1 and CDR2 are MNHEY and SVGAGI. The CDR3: CASSYSGTPSDTQYF. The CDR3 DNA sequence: TGTGCCAGCAGTTACTCCGGGACACCCTCGGATACGCAGTATTTT.

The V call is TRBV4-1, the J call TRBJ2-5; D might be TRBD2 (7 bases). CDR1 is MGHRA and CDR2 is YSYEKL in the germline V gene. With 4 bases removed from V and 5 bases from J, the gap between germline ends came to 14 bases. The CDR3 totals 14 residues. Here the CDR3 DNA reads TGCGCCAGCAGCCCAGGGGAGGGTATTGAGACCCAGTACTTC. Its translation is CASSPGEGIETQYF.

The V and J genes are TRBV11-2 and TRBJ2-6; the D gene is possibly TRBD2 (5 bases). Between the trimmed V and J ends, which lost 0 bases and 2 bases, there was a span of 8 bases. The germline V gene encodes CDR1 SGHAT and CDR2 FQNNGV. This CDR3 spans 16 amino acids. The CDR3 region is CASSLDPEAGANVLTF. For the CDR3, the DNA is TGTGCCAGCAGCTTAGATCCGGAGGCTGGGGCCAACGTCCTGACTTTC.

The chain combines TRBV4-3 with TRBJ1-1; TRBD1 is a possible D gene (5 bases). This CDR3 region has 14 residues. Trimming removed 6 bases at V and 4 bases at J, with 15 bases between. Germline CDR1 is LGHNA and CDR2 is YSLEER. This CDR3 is CASSLRVGSTEAFF. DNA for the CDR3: TGCGCCAGCAGTCTCAGGGTAGGGTCCACTGAAGCTTTCTTT.

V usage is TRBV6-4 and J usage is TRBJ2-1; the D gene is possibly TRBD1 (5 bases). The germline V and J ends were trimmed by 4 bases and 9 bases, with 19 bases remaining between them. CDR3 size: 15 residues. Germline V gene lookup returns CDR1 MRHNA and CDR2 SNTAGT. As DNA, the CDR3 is TGTGCCAGCAGTGTGGACACCCCGGGCCAGGGTGAGCAGTTCTTC. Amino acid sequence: CASSVDTPGQGEQFF.

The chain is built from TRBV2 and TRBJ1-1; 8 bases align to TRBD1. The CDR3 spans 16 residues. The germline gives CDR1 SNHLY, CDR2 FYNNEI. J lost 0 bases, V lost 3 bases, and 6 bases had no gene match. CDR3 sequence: CASSETGQAMNTEAFF. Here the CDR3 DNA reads TGTGCCAGCAGTGAGACGGGACAGGCGATGAACACTGAAGCTTTCTTT.

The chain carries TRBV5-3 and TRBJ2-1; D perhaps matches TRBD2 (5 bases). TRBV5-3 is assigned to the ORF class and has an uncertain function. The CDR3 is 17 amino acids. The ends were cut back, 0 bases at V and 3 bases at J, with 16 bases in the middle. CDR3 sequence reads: CARSLGDAWENYNEQFF. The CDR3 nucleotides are TGTGCCAGAAGCTTGGGTGATGCCTGGGAGAACTACAATGAGCAGTTCTTC.

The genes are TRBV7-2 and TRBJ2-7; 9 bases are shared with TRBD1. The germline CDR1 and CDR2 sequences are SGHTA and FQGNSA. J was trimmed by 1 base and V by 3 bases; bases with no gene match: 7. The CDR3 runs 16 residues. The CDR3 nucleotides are TGTGCCAGCAGCTTTACCGGGACAGGGCGATCCTACGAGCAGTACTTC. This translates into CASSFTGTGRSYEQYF.

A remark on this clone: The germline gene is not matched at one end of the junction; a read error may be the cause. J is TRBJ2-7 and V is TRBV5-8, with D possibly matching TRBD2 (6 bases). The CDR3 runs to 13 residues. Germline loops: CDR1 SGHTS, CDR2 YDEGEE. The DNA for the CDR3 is TGTGCCAGCGGATATGGGACTTCCTCCGAGCAGTACTTC. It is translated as CASGYGTSSEQYF.

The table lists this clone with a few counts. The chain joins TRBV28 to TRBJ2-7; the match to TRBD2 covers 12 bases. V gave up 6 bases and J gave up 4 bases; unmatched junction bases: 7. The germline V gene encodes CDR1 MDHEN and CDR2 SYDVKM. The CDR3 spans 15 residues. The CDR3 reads CASSAGTSGPYEQYF. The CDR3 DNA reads TGTGCCAGCAGCGCGGGGACTAGCGGGCCTTACGAGCAGTACTTC.

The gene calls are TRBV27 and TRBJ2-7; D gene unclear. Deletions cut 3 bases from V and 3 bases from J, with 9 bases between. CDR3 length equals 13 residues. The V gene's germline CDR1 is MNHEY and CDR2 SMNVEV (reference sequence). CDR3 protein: CASSFNGFYEQYF. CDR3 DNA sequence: TGTGCCAGCAGTTTTAACGGTTTCTACGAGCAGTACTTC.

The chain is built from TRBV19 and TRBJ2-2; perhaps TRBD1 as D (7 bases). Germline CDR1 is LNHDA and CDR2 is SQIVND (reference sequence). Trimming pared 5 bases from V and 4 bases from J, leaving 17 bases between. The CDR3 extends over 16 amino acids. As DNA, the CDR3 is TGTGCCAGTAGTGTTCCCAGGGGGGCCCTCACCGGGGAGCTGTTTTTT. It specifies CASSVPRGALTGELFF.

The chain's CDR3 is CASSLVAGGTQYF. As DNA, the CDR3 is TGTGCCAGCAGCTTAGTTGCGGGAGGTACGCAGTATTTT. This chain joins TRBV7-2 and TRBJ2-3, with 8 bases matching TRBD2. The CDR3 spans 13 residues. J was trimmed by 8 bases and V by 1 base; bases with no gene match: 2. Germline V gene lookup returns CDR1 SGHTA and CDR2 FQGNSA. The variable domain in full, with the rest retrieved from reference TRBV7-2 and TRBJ2-3, is GAGVSQSPSNKVTEKGKDVELRCDPISGHTALYWYRQSLGQGLEFLIYFQGNSAPDKSGLPSDRFSAERTGGSVSTLTIQRTQQEDSAVYLCASSLVAGGTQYFGPGTRLTVL.

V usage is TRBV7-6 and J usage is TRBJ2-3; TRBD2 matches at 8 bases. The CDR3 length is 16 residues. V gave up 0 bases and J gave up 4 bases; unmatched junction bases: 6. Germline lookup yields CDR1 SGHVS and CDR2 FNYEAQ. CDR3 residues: CASSLAPAGGPDTQYF. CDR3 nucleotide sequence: TGTGCCAGCAGCTTAGCTCCGGCGGGAGGTCCAGATACGCAGTATTTT. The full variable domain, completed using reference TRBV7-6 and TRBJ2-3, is GAGVSQSPRYKVTKRGQDVALRCDPISGHVSLYWYRQALGQGPEFLTYFNYEAQQDKSGLPNDRFSAERPEGSISTLTIQRTEQRDSAMYRCASSLAPAGGPDTQYFGPGTRLTVL.

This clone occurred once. CDR3 sequence reads: CAWSVSGDEQYF. The CDR3, as DNA: TGTGCCTGGAGTGTATCCGGGGACGAGCAGTACTTC. This chain joins TRBV30 and TRBJ2-7; weak D call: TRBD2 (5 bases). CDR3 length: 12 amino acids. Looked up from germline, CDR1 is GTSNPN and CDR2 is SVGIG (reference sequence). Between the trimmed V and J ends, which lost 0 bases and 5 bases, there was a span of 8 bases.

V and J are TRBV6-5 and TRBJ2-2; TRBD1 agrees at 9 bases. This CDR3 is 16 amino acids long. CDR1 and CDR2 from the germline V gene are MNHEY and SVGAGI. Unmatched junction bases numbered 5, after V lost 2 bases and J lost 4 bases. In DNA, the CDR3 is TGTGCCAGCAGTTACACGGGACAGGGACGCACCGGGGAGCTGTTTTTT. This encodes CASSYTGQGRTGELFF.